The clone carrying this TCR beta chain has only a few counts. Its antigen remains unidentified. V was shortened by 5 bases and J by 2 bases, with 4 bases between the two germline ends. The germline gives CDR1 MDHEN, CDR2 SYDVKM. This CDR3 region has 11 residues. These data belong to a study of cytomegalovirus exposure and HLA in healthy donors. The donors (healthy individuals) were bone marrow donors. The PCR used 60 Vbeta and 13 Jbeta primers. Sequencing was performed with immunoSEQ multiplex PCR; in TCRdb, only in-frame clones are kept and a portion is missing. Of under 200,000 clones listed, roughly 80% were seen once; the top ten hold more than 5.5%. Study observations and caveats: When presence/absence was analysed, sequencing depth was taken to be roughly uniform across donors. Most TCR sequences were uncommon, yet certain public TCRs appeared in many donors.

This rearrangement joins TRBV28 to TRBJ2-7, with D uncertain. The sample taken for sequencing was PBMCs. The TCR comes from a man aged 35 to 55 in good health and CMV-seronegative. The CDR3 reads CASSSTYEQYF. As DNA, the CDR3 is TGTGCCAGCAGTAGCACCTACGAGCAGTACTTC.